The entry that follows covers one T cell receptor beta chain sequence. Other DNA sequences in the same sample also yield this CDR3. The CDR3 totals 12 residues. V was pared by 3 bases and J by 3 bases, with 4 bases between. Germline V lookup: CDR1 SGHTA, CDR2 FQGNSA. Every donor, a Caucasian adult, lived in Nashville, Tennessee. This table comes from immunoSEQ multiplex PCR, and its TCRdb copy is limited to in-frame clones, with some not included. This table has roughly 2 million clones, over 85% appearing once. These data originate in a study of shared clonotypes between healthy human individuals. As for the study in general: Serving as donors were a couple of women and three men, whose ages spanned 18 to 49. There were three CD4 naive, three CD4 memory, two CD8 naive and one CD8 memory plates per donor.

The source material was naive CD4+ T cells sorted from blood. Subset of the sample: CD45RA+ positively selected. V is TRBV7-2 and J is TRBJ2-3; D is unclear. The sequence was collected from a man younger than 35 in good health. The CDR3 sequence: CASSLGTDTQYF. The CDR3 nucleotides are TGTGCCAGCAGCTTGGGGACAGATACGCAGTATTTT.